This TCR beta chain was obtained from a study of T cell changes during pregnancy in multiple sclerosis. Data came from immunoSEQ multiplex PCR; TCRdb stores just in-frame clones and leaves some out. The table includes about 50,000 clones, 92% detected once. Trimming took 4 bases from V and 7 from J; bases not matched to a gene: 2. CDR3 length: 13 residues. The germline V gene encodes CDR1 LNHDA and CDR2 SQIVND (reference sequence). J is TRBJ1-4 and V is TRBV19; 8 bases line up with TRBD1. Source: CD4+ T cells from peripheral blood mononuclear cells, taken after pregnancy. The source of this sequence is a female donor with multiple sclerosis, enrolled in a pregnancy study. The CDR3 DNA follows: TGTGCCAGTAGTAGGGGACAGGCTGAAAAACTGTTTTTT. Encoded protein: CASSRGQAEKLFF.